This TCR beta chain is from a study of blood T cell repertoires in COVID-19. Study in general: Sites across the United States, Italy and Spain contributed samples from acute and convalescent COVID-19.

This clone has only a few counts. The Seattle site enrolled patients during active infection and followed them longitudinally. Repertoires were generated with immunoSEQ multiplex PCR, while TCRdb's copy carries only in-frame clones and drops some. The sample carries 150,000 to 180,000 clones, about 85% recorded once. Trimming shortened V by 2 bases and J by 7 bases, and 11 bases separated the two germline ends. This CDR3 has 14 residues. Looked up from germline, CDR1 is MDHEN and CDR2 is SYDVKM. The rearrangement joins TRBV28 to TRBJ1-4; D is unresolved. The sample comprised peripheral blood. The origin of this receptor is a man in his sixties with COVID-19, enrolled during active disease. Here the CDR3 DNA reads TGTGCCAGCAGTTTACGGGGAGTTAGTGAAAAACTGTTTTTT. Protein sequence: CASSLRGVSEKLFF.